The next 13 T cell receptor beta chains were all read from a single sample in a study of identifying expanded T cells in peripheral blood. Libraries were prepared by immunoSEQ multiplex PCR; TCRdb keeps only in-frame clonotypes and omits some of them. The sample records over 80,000 clones, around 86% being singletons. Material for sequencing was blood. These receptors all stem from a person aged 18 to 75 in good health.

The chain carries TRBV30 and TRBJ1-3; a possible D gene is TRBD1 (5 bases). V was shortened by 4 bases and J by 2 bases, with 9 bases between the two germline ends. This CDR3 is 13 amino acids long. The germline gives CDR1 GTSNPN, CDR2 SVGIG (reference sequence). The CDR3 here is CAWTREAGNTIYF. For the CDR3, the DNA is TGTGCCTGGACCAGGGAGGCTGGAAACACCATATATTTT.

Only one count was recorded for this clone. The V call is TRBV5-6, the J call TRBJ1-2; D is unclear. The germline gives CDR1 SGHDT, CDR2 YYEEEE. The CDR3 contains 15 residues. The V end lost 0 bases, the J end lost 0 bases, and 9 bases lay between the germline ends. CDR3 amino acids: CASSLGRATNYGYTF. The CDR3 DNA reads TGTGCCAGCAGCTTGGGGCGGGCAACTAACTATGGCTACACCTTC.

The CDR3 DNA is TGTGCCAGTAGACGAGACAGGGGTCTGAACACCGGGGAGCTGTTTTTT. Residues: CASRRDRGLNTGELFF. The chain uses TRBV19 and TRBJ2-2, with 8 bases matching TRBD1. The CDR3 is 16 residues long. In germline, CDR1 is LNHDA, CDR2 SQIVND (reference sequence). With V trimmed by 6 bases and J by 1 base, 7 bases remained unmatched.

This clone was seen only a few times. The rearrangement links TRBV4-1 to TRBJ1-1, with D uncertain. Trimming cost V 0 bases and J 0 bases, with 8 bases left between them. The CDR3 is 15 residues long. Looked up from germline, CDR1 is MGHRA and CDR2 is YSYEKL. The CDR3 region has the DNA TGCGCCAGCAGCCAAGAATGGCGCCTGAACACTGAAGCTTTCTTT. Its translation is CASSQEWRLNTEAFF.

The chain is built from TRBV18 and TRBJ1-1; the D gene is possibly TRBD1 (6 bases). The CDR3 runs to 13 residues. The ends were cut back, 4 bases at V and 5 bases at J, with 11 bases in the middle. CDR1 and CDR2 (germline): KGHSH, LQKENI. The CDR3 DNA reads TGTGCCAGCTCACAAGGGGGTTGGACTGAAGCTTTCTTT. The encoded protein is CASSQGGWTEAFF.

The rearrangement joins TRBV5-1 to TRBJ1-5; 7 bases match TRBD1. The germline V gene encodes CDR1 SGHRS and CDR2 YFSETQ. With V trimmed by 2 bases and J by 5 bases, 16 bases remained unmatched. This CDR3 is 18 amino acids long. CDR3 loop: CASSLTPQGKSGDQPQHF. The DNA of the CDR3 is TGCGCCAGCAGCTTAACCCCACAGGGGAAAAGCGGGGATCAGCCCCAGCATTTT. The entire variable domain, with the rest obtained from reference TRBV5-1 and TRBJ1-5, is as follows: KAGVTQTPRYLIKTRGQQVTLSCSPISGHRSVSWYQQTPGQGLQFLFEYFSETQRNKGNFPGRFSGRQFSNSRSEMNVSTLELGDSALYLCASSLTPQGKSGDQPQHFGDGTRLSIL.

The rearrangement joins TRBV13 to TRBJ2-7; D remains unclear. The germline CDR1 and CDR2 sequences are PRHDT and FYEKMQ (reference sequence). CDR3 length equals 11 residues. V was trimmed by 4 bases and J by 5 bases, leaving 6 bases between them. CDR3 amino acids: CASSSSNEQYF. CDR3 nucleotides: TGTGCCAGCAGCTCCAGTAACGAGCAGTACTTC.

This chain uses TRBV19 with TRBJ1-1, with D tentatively TRBD1 (5 bases). V was pared by 3 bases and J by 8 bases, with 22 bases between. Per germline, CDR1 LNHDA and CDR2 SQIVND (reference sequence). CDR3 length: 16 amino acids. CDR3 sequence (DNA): TGTGCCAGTAGTATTACGCGGATGGGGCTTTTGGTGGAAGCTTTCTTT. Amino acids: CASSITRMGLLVEAFF.

This clone is judged medium-sized. This chain connects TRBV6-6 to TRBJ1-2, with 9 bases identical to TRBD1. The CDR3 has 15 residues. The junction had 5 bases not matched to a gene; V was cut back by 2 bases and J by 4 bases. Germline CDR1 reads MNHNY; CDR2 reads SVGAGI (reference sequence). The CDR3 DNA reads TGTGCCAGCAGTTACGACGGGACAGGGAGCTATGGCTACACCTTC. This gives the protein CASSYDGTGSYGYTF.

The rearrangement joins TRBV11-2 to TRBJ2-2, with unresolved D. The CDR3 runs 14 residues. Trimming shortened V by 1 base and J by 7 bases, and 10 bases separated the two germline ends. Germline V gene lookup returns CDR1 SGHAT and CDR2 FQNNGV. CDR3 amino acids: CASSLGSPYGELFF. As DNA, the CDR3 is TGTGCCAGCAGCTTAGGGTCCCCTTACGGGGAGCTGTTTTTT. Using reference TRBV11-2 and TRBJ2-2 for the parts outside the CDR3, the full variable domain is EAGVAQSPRYKIIEKRQSVAFWCNPISGHATLYWYQQILGQGPKLLIQFQNNGVVDDSQLPKDRFSAERLKGVDSTLKIQPAKLEDSAVYLCASSLGSPYGELFFGEGSRLTVL.

Note on this clone: This same CDR3 is encoded by further DNA sequences in the sample. The CDR3 nucleotides read TGTGCCAGCAGTTTATCGGGCCCCGAGCAGTACTTC. This codes for CASSLSGPEQYF. V is TRBV28 and J is TRBJ2-7; D call uncertain. The germline V gene encodes CDR1 MDHEN and CDR2 SYDVKM. Trimming removed 1 base from V and 6 bases from J, with 7 bases in between. The CDR3 extends over 12 amino acids. Filled out from reference TRBV28 and TRBJ2-7, the complete variable domain reads DVKVTQSSRYLVKRTGEKVFLECVQDMDHENMFWYRQDPGLGLRLIYFSYDVKMKEKGDIPEGYSVSREKKERFSLILESASTNQTSMYLCASSLSGPEQYFGPGTRLTVT.

The chain joins TRBV19 to TRBJ2-7; 7 nucleotides align to TRBD2. This CDR3 has 14 residues. Germline V gene data show CDR1 as LNHDA and CDR2 as SQIVND (reference sequence). Trimming took 2 bases from V and 5 from J; bases not matched to a gene: 6. For the CDR3, the DNA is TGTGCCAGTAGTATACCTCAAGGGAGGGACGAGCAGTACTTC. It encodes CASSIPQGRDEQYF.

This chain joins TRBV7-7 and TRBJ2-5; TRBD2 matches 12 bases. Germline loops: CDR1 SSHAT, CDR2 FNYEAQ (reference sequence). V dropped 5 bases and J dropped 4; count of bases not matched to a gene: 8. This CDR3 is 16 amino acids long. CDR3 protein: CASSPGLAGTAETQYF. In nucleotides, the CDR3 is TGTGCCAGCAGCCCCGGACTAGCGGGGACGGCAGAGACCCAGTACTTC.